This T cell receptor beta chain was captured in a study of tumor-infiltrating lymphocytes in primary liver carcinoma. In its sample, this clonotype was seen once. Its antigen is undetermined. Germline is not matched at one junction end, which may reflect a read error. Study observations and caveats: When set against blood, tumors had a significantly higher top-250-clone fraction (p = 0.039). Tumor-adjacent and tumor-blood pairs shared a smaller degree of overlap than tumor region pairs.

Unsorted bulk tissue, roughly 19-34 mg of it, served as the source for co-extraction of RNA and DNA. Patients' primary liver carcinoma was surgically resected. All tumor specimens exceeded 85% viable tumor cells. The investigators made TCR beta cDNA from 500 ng total RNA, using a constant-region primer. Three nested multiplex PCR rounds of slightly modified ARM-PCR generated TCR beta libraries. With TRBV1-TRBV30 forward primers and a C-beta reverse primer, the first two PCR rounds were run for roughly 10 cycles each. Each CDR3 protein is one row after TCRdb ran MiXCR on the multiplex PCR reads. The sample holds 99,000 or so distinct CDR3 sequences, roughly 85% seen once. Germline lookup yields CDR1 SGHAT and CDR2 FQDESV (reference sequence). This CDR3 has 17 amino acids.

This receptor was identified in a man aged 35-49 years with primary liver carcinoma and hepatitis B virus infection. The material sequenced was liver tumor tissue from sampling region 3. Subset defined: tumor region T3, left-lateral pole. The chain recombines TRBV11-1 with TRBJ2-4; 8 bases agree with TRBD2. In nucleotides, the CDR3 is TGTGCTAGCAGCTTTCCCGGGACTAGTGGGACCAAAGACATTCACTACTTC. Its protein is CASSFPGTSGTKDIHYF.